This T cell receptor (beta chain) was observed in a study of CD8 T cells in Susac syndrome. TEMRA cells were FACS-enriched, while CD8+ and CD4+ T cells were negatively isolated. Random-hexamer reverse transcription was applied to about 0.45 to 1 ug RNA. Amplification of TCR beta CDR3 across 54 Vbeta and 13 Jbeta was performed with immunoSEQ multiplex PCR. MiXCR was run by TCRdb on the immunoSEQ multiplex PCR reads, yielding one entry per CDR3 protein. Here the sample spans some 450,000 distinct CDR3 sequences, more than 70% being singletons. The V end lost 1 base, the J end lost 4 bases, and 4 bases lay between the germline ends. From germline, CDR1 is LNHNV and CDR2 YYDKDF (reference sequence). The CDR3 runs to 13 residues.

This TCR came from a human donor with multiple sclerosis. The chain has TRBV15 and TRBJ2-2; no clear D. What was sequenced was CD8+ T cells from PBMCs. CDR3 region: CATSRVGTGELFF. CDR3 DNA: TGTGCCACCAGCAGAGTCGGCACCGGGGAGCTGTTTTTT.